A selection of T cell receptor beta chains follows, all from one sample in a study of chemoradiotherapy in HPV16-positive cancers. Some clones are missing from TCRdb's copy, which holds only in-frame ones; the method was immunoSEQ multiplex PCR. The sample holds 2,000 to 2,500 clones, approximately 90% seen once. This material consisted of tumor tissue, taken from a patient who underwent chemoradiotherapy. These receptors all come from a human donor with HPV-associated anogenital cancer. Both conserved end residues are part of each CDR3. Fields, in order: D gene, clone size, V gene, CDR3 length, J gene, CDR3 DNA, CDR3 protein. A D gene is named only where the DNA matches it firmly. The size entry is marked missing in some rows and otherwise reads once, few, many or a size class.

TRBD1	.	TRBV27	14	TRBJ2-7	TGTGCCAGCCCAACAGGGACAGGGCTTTACGAGCAGTACTTC	CASPTGTGLYEQYF
TRBD1	.	TRBV11-2	17	TRBJ2-7	TGTGCCAGCAGCCCACTCGGAGGGGGACAGGGGGCCGGAGAGCAGTACTTC	CASSPLGGGQGAGEQYF
.	few	TRBV4-1	13	TRBJ1-5	TGCGCCAGCAGCCAAGATGAAAGTCAGCCCCAGCATTTT	CASSQDESQPQHF
TRBD2	once	TRBV19	14	TRBJ2-3	TGTGCCAGTAGTGGCGCGGGGGGCGTAGATACGCAGTATTTT	CASSGAGGVDTQYF
.	.	TRBV7-7	15	TRBJ1-2	TGTGCTAGCAGCTTACGGAGGGGCTCACAGCGGGGCTACACCTTC	CASSLRRGSQRGYTF
.	.	TRBV5-8	13	TRBJ2-7	TGTGCCAGCAGCTTGCCTCCCAGCTACGAGCAGTACTTC	CASSLPPSYEQYF
.	.	TRBV21-1	15	TRBJ2-2	TGTGCCAGCAGCAAAAATCAGCAGGACACCGGGGAGCTGTTTTTT	CASSKNQQDTGELFF
.	.	TRBV4-1	13	TRBJ2-5	TGCGCCAGCAGCCCTGTGGCGGAGGAGACCCAGTACTTC	CASSPVAEETQYF
.	.	TRBV29-1	14	TRBJ2-6	TGCAGCGTACTGAGGGCTTCTGGGGCCAACGTCCTGACTTTC	CSVLRASGANVLTF
TRBD1	.	TRBV4-1	16	TRBJ1-6	TGCGCCAGCAGCCAAGTTCCGACAGGGGGTTATTCACCCCTCCACTTT	CASSQVPTGGYSPLHF
TRBD2	.	TRBV2	16	TRBJ2-3	TGTGCCAGCAGTGAAGCTAGCGGGTGGCACACAGATACGCAGTATTTT	CASSEASGWHTDTQYF
.	.	TRBV4-1	15	TRBJ2-7	TGCGCCAGCAGCCAAGATTCTGGGGGTATGGGCGAGCAGTACTTC	CASSQDSGGMGEQYF
TRBD1	.	TRBV11-2	13	TRBJ1-5	TGTGCCAGCAGCTTCGGGGACAGTGGGCCCCAGCATTTT	CASSFGDSGPQHF
.	.	TRBV27	16	TRBJ2-7	TGTGCCAGCAGTTTCCAGGGGCCACAGTCCTTCTACGAGCAGTACTTC	CASSFQGPQSFYEQYF
.	.	TRBV6-1	14	TRBJ1-5	TGTGCCAGCGTCAGTCTCTGGGGCGGTCAGCCCCAGCATTTT	CASVSLWGGQPQHF